These 9 T cell receptor beta chains were sequenced from one sample in a study of OX40 agonist ivuxolimab in advanced cancers. Only in-frame clones appear in the TCRdb table, and some are missing; sequencing was by immunoSEQ multiplex PCR. The sample comprises fewer than 40,000 clones, 65% to 80% of which are singletons, and over 9.5% rests with the top ten. Source: CD4+ or CD8+ T cells sorted from blood, taken in a trial of the OX40 agonist ivuxolimab. The receptor source for this set is an adult with an advanced solid tumor such as melanoma, head and neck, liver or kidney cancer.

This chain connects TRBV27 to TRBJ1-3, with D tentatively TRBD1 (6 bases). Trimming took off 6 bases at V and 0 bases at J, with 12 bases between the two ends. Germline V gene sequence: CDR1 MNHEY, CDR2 SMNVEV (reference sequence). This CDR3 comprises 15 residues. CDR3 DNA sequence: TGTGCCAGCAGCCTTAGGGGGAGCTCTGGAAACACCATATATTTT. This codes for CASSLRGSSGNTIYF.

This chain connects TRBV4-2 to TRBJ1-6, with unresolved D. From germline, CDR1 is LGHNA and CDR2 YNFKEQ. The CDR3 sequence is 17 residues long. V was pared by 0 bases and J by 0 bases, with 9 bases between. For the CDR3, the DNA is TGTGCCAGCAGCCAAGATAAGGGAAGCTCCTATAATTCACCCCTCCACTTT. It codes for CASSQDKGSSYNSPLHF.

This chain connects TRBV7-8 to TRBJ1-2, with no clear D. V was pared by 5 bases and J by 6 bases, with 16 bases between. The CDR3 contains 14 residues. Germline assignment: CDR1 SGHVS and CDR2 FQNEAQ. CDR3 loop: CASSLLAPENGYTF. The DNA of the CDR3 is TGTGCCAGCAGCCTCCTAGCCCCTGAGAATGGCTACACCTTC.

The rearrangement links TRBV6-1 to TRBJ1-5; D is unclear. CDR3 length: 13 amino acids. Between the trimmed V and J ends, which lost 5 bases and 0 bases, there was a span of 5 bases. CDR1 is MNHNS, CDR2 SASEGT, per germline. CDR3 DNA sequence: TGTGCCAGCAGTCCACATAGCAATCAGCCCCAGCATTTT. It codes for CASSPHSNQPQHF.

The chain couples TRBV4-1 to TRBJ1-6, with 7 bases lining up with TRBD1. With V trimmed by 0 bases and J by 8 bases, 1 base remained unmatched. Germline CDR1 MGHRA, CDR2 YSYEKL. The CDR3 extends over 14 amino acids. The CDR3 region has the DNA TGCGCCAGCAGCCAAGATACAGGGGATTCACCCCTCCACTTT. Residues: CASSQDTGDSPLHF.

V and J are TRBV27 and TRBJ2-1; tentatively, D is TRBD2 (5 bases). The CDR3 runs 14 residues. CDR1 is MNHEY and CDR2 is SMNVEV in the germline V gene (reference sequence). CDR3 DNA: TGTACCGCCTCTAGCTCTAGCTCCTACAATGAGCAGTTCTTC. Amino acids: CTASSSSSYNEQFF.

The chain links TRBV27 to TRBJ2-7; tentative D call: TRBD2 (5 bases). The CDR3 is 14 amino acids. The V end was cut by 7 bases, the J end by 0 bases, with 13 bases between. Germline assignment: CDR1 MNHEY and CDR2 SMNVEV (reference sequence). CDR3 DNA: TGTGCCAGCATCCCGGGGTACAACTCCTACGAGCAGTACTTC. Its translation: CASIPGYNSYEQYF.

The rearrangement links TRBV5-6 to TRBJ2-1; 8 bases map to TRBD1. This CDR3 is 15 amino acids long. The V and J ends lost 4 bases and 2 bases, in that order; junction bases with no gene match: 5. Germline CDR1 SGHDT, CDR2 YYEEEE. CDR3 DNA sequence: TGTGCCAGCAGCGAGACAGGGGTCCCCTACAATGAGCAGTTCTTC. Residues: CASSETGVPYNEQFF.

The gene calls are TRBV7-3 and TRBJ2-7; D is ambiguous. CDR1 SGHTA and CDR2 FQGTGA come from the germline V gene. The CDR3 consists of 13 residues. Deletions cut 4 bases from V and 5 bases from J, with 12 bases between. The CDR3 DNA follows: TGTGCCAGCAGCTCAGGACCCGGGCACGAGCAGTACTTC. It yields the protein CASSSGPGHEQYF.